Below, 12 T cell receptor beta chains from the same sample are listed, as sequenced in a study of identical twins. TCRdb reprocessed the 5' RACE reads via MiXCR and lists one record per CDR3 protein. Of about 690,000 distinct CDR3 sequences in the sample, approximately 21% are singletons; the top ten hold 4% to 5.5%. The same specimen was also included in a second study, on T cells expressing NK-cell markers.

Sequenced sample: PBMCs. These receptors originate from a woman between 18 and 30 years old in good health.

The V call is TRBV7-9, the J call TRBJ2-5; D uncertain. V was cut by 11 bases and J by 6 bases, with 19 bases left in between. CDR1 and CDR2 (germline): SEHNR, FQNEAQ (reference sequence). This CDR3 is 13 amino acids long. The CDR3 coding sequence is TGTGCCTGCCAGTCCCCTCCAGAGAAGACCCAGTACTTC. This sequence encodes CACQSPPEKTQYF.

This clonotype has just a few counts. The CDR3 DNA reads TGCAGTGCCCCCGATTCCGGGGAGCTGTTTTTT. Its protein is CSAPDSGELFF. V and J are TRBV20-1 and TRBJ2-2; D gene ambiguous. The CDR3 has 11 amino acids. V shed 6 bases and J shed 6 bases, with 8 bases lying between them. Germline values: CDR1 DFQATT, CDR2 SNEGSKA (reference sequence).

The chain recombines TRBV20-1 with TRBJ2-1; perhaps TRBD1 as D (5 bases). From germline, CDR1 is DFQATT and CDR2 SNEGSKA (reference sequence). The germline V and J ends were trimmed by 6 bases and 4 bases, with 19 bases remaining between them. This CDR3 spans 15 amino acids. The CDR3 DNA sequence: TGCAGTGCCCCTCCCGGACACAAAAATTACAATGAGCAGTTCTTC. Its translation is CSAPPGHKNYNEQFF.

V gene TRBV12-3 or TRBV12-4 combines with J gene TRBJ1-3, with a tentative D call TRBD1 (5 bases). Trimming removed 2 bases from V and 6 bases from J, with 14 bases in between. The CDR3 spans 15 residues. CDR3 residues: CASSLSSGPKNTIYF. The DNA of the CDR3 is TGTGCCAGCAGTTTAAGTTCGGGGCCAAAAAACACCATATATTTT.

The sample holds a few counts of this clonotype. CDR3 coding DNA: TGTGCCAGCAGCACGGCCGACAGAAACATTCAGTACTTC. Translated: CASSTADRNIQYF. J is TRBJ2-4 and V is TRBV7-9; weak D call: TRBD1 (5 bases). Germline CDR1 reads SEHNR; CDR2 reads FQNEAQ (reference sequence). This CDR3 comprises 13 residues. Trimming pared 5 bases from V and 6 bases from J, leaving 11 bases between. The variable domain in full, with the rest retrieved from reference TRBV7-9 and TRBJ2-4, is DTGVSQNPRHKITKRGQNVTFRCDPISEHNRLYWYRQTLGQGPEFLTYFQNEAQLEKSRLLSDRFSAERPKGSFSTLEIQRTEQGDSAMYLCASSTADRNIQYFGAGTRLSVL.

J is TRBJ2-1 and V is TRBV20-1, with TRBD2 identical over 10 bases. The ends lost 5 bases at V and 7 bases at J; junction bases unmatched: 8. The CDR3 extends over 14 amino acids. Per germline, CDR1 DFQATT and CDR2 SNEGSKA (reference sequence). The CDR3 protein is CSAQKAGGPNEQFF. The CDR3 nucleotides read TGCAGTGCTCAGAAAGCGGGAGGGCCTAATGAGCAGTTCTTC.

In its sample, this clonotype was seen many times. V usage is TRBV20-1 and J usage is TRBJ2-1; D not resolved. This CDR3 is 13 amino acids long. Deletions cut 7 bases from V and 1 base from J, with 11 bases between. The germline V gene encodes CDR1 DFQATT and CDR2 SNEGSKA (reference sequence). Here the CDR3 reads CSVPDWSYNEQFF. The DNA of the CDR3 is TGCAGTGTCCCGGATTGGTCCTACAATGAGCAGTTCTTC.

The rearrangement uses TRBV20-1 and TRBJ2-7; tentatively, D is TRBD1 (5 bases). The CDR3 is made up of 13 amino acids. The ends were cut back, 3 bases at V and 6 bases at J, with 15 bases in the middle. Germline-derived CDR1 and CDR2 are DFQATT and SNEGSKA (reference sequence). CDR3 DNA sequence: TGCAGTGCTAGTGATAGGGGTGCTAGCGAGCAGTACTTC. It yields the protein CSASDRGASEQYF.

There are a few counts of this clonotype. The chain links TRBV14 to TRBJ1-1, with D possibly TRBD1 on 5 matching bases. CDR3 length: 12 residues. Looked up from germline, CDR1 is SGHDN and CDR2 is FVKESK. V lost 0 bases and J lost 10, with 9 bases in between. CDR3 region: CASSQDSQGAFF. The CDR3, as DNA: TGTGCCAGCAGCCAAGATTCCCAGGGAGCTTTCTTT.

There are a few counts of this clonotype. The CDR3 coding sequence is TGCGCCAGCAGCCAAGATGGAAGGGGAAATGAAAAACTGTTTTTT. As protein: CASSQDGRGNEKLFF. The chain uses TRBV4-3 and TRBJ1-4; a possible D gene is TRBD1 (5 bases). V gave up 0 bases and J gave up 5 bases, with 10 bases separating them. CDR3 size: 15 residues. Germline CDR1 is LGHNA and CDR2 is YSLEER.

The chain is built from TRBV20-1 and TRBJ2-7; TRBD1 matches at 8 bases. V lost 5 bases and J lost 0; bases outside the gene matches: 9. CDR1 and CDR2 (germline): DFQATT, SNEGSKA (reference sequence). The CDR3 contains 15 residues. CDR3 DNA sequence: TGCAGTGCTTATGATTCGGACAGGGCCTCCTACGAGCAGTACTTC. Its translation: CSAYDSDRASYEQYF.

The chain links TRBV5-1 to TRBJ1-2; no clear D gene. CDR1 is SGHRS and CDR2 is YFSETQ in the germline V gene. CDR3 length equals 13 residues. Trimming pared 5 bases from V and 3 bases from J, leaving 11 bases between. The CDR3 here is CASSWGTDYGYTF. The CDR3 DNA sequence: TGCGCCAGCAGTTGGGGTACCGACTATGGCTACACCTTC.